This passage covers 2 T cell receptor beta chains from one sample sequenced in a study of T-cell memory formation after mild COVID-19 (dated by TCRdb to the early 2020s). The library was built by means of 5' RACE. TCRdb names Illumina NovaSeq 6000 as the instrument used. Clones were called with MiXCR by TCRdb after fastp trimmed the public reads at Q25, and only in-frame beta chains were retained. Entries that share a CDR3 protein sequence are merged under the most common genes and DNA. In this sample the table shows some 280,000 distinct CDR3 sequences, 15% to 20% of which occur a single time. Clones ranked in the top ten supply roughly 20% of the sample. Input material: PBMCs or a T cell subset sorted from them (not recorded which). The source is a man aged 18 to 30 who had mild COVID-19 (a few samples of this study predate the infection). The sample titles of this study are shuffled in the database, so cell type and time point are left out; the donor was told from shared clones.

The chain employs TRBV20-1 and TRBJ2-6; D possibly corresponds to TRBD2 (6 bases). V was trimmed by 1 base and J by 2 bases, leaving 9 bases between them. There are 15 residues in the CDR3. Germline V lookup: CDR1 DFQATT, CDR2 SNEGSKA (reference sequence). The CDR3 DNA reads as TGCAGTGCTAGAGTGGGGGGTACTGGGGCCAACGTCCTGACTTTC. Translated, it gives CSARVGGTGANVLTF.

This clonotype was seen more than once but under ten times. The V call is TRBV29-1, the J call TRBJ1-2; D is possibly TRBD1 (5 bases). Trimming removed 4 bases from V and 4 bases from J, with 19 bases in between. This CDR3 has 15 amino acids. Germline CDR1 is SQVTM and CDR2 is ANQGSEA. In nucleotides, the CDR3 is TGCAGCGTTGGGGGACGAGTCAAGGGAACCTATGGCTACACCTTC. Residues: CSVGGRVKGTYGYTF.